These 5 T cell receptor beta chains share one sample of origin, sequenced in a study of STAT5B mutations in CD4+ large granular lymphocyte leukemia. TCRdb's table, derived via immunoSEQ multiplex PCR, lists solely in-frame clones and lacks some. The sample shows 30,000 to 35,000 clones, roughly 79% of them seen only once. The sequenced sample consisted of CD4+ T cells from blood buffy coats. The source of these receptors is a human donor in good health.

The V gene is TRBV5-6, the J gene TRBJ1-2, with D unclear. In germline, CDR1 is SGHDT, CDR2 YYEEEE. V gave up 3 bases and J gave up 5 bases, with 8 bases separating them. The CDR3 sequence is 12 residues long. CDR3 protein: CASSSTVYGYTF. Written as DNA, the CDR3 is TGTGCCAGCAGCTCGACGGTGTATGGCTACACCTTC.

V is TRBV6-4 and J is TRBJ2-7, with TRBD1 matching 9 bases. Germline CDR1 and CDR2: MRHNA and SNTAGT. This CDR3 is 15 amino acids long. Trimming removed 10 bases from V and 8 bases from J; junction bases left unmatched: 18. CDR3 coding DNA: TGTGCCAACCTATTCCCGGGACAGGGTTCTATGAAGCAGTACTTC. Encoded protein: CANLFPGQGSMKQYF.

The chain employs TRBV15 and TRBJ1-2, with 8 bases that match TRBD1. CDR3 length equals 14 residues. Germline-derived CDR1 and CDR2 are LNHNV and YYDKDF (reference sequence). V gave up 3 bases and J gave up 6 bases; unmatched junction bases: 6. In nucleotides, the CDR3 is TGTGCCACCAGCAGCCGGGACAGGACCGATGGCTACACCTTC. Protein product: CATSSRDRTDGYTF.

The chain is built from TRBV5-5 and TRBJ1-1; no firm D call. Germline V gene sequence: CDR1 SGHKS, CDR2 YYEKEE (reference sequence). The V gene lost 5 bases and the J gene lost 0 bases, with 8 bases spanning the gap. The CDR3 consists of 13 residues. CDR3 in amino acids: CASRSLLNTEAFF. CDR3 in DNA: TGTGCCAGCAGAAGTCTACTGAACACTGAAGCTTTCTTT. Full variable domain (outside the CDR3, taken from reference TRBV5-5 and TRBJ1-1): DAGVTQSPTHLIKTRGQQVTLRCSPISGHKSVSWYQQVLGQGPQFIFQYYEKEERGRGNFPDRFSARQFPNYSSELNVNALLLGDSALYLCASRSLLNTEAFFGQGTRLTVV.

There are a few counts of this clone. CDR3 residues: CAIGTSGSHEQYF. Written as DNA, the CDR3 is TGTGCCATCGGGACTAGCGGGAGCCACGAGCAGTACTTC. The V and J genes are TRBV27 and TRBJ2-7; 14 nucleotides agree with TRBD2. The germline gives CDR1 MNHEY, CDR2 SMNVEV (reference sequence). This CDR3 is built from 13 residues. V was clipped by 10 bases and J by 5 bases; unmatched bases: 4.